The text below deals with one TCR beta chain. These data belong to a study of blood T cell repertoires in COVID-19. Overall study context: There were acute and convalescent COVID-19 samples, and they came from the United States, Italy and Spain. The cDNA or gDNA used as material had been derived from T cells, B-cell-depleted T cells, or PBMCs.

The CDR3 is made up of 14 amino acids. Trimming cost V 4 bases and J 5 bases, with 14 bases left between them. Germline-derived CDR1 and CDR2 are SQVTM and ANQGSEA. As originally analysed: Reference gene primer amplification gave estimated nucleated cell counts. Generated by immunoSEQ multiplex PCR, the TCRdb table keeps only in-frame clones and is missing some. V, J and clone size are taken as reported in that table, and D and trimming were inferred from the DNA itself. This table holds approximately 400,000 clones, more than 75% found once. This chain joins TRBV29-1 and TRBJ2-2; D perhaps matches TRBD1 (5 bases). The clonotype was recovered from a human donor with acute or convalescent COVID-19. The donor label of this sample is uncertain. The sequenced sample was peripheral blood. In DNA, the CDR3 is TGCAGCGTTGGCAGGGTGGTGGGTACCGGGGAGCTGTTTTTT. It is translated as CSVGRVVGTGELFF.